This TCR beta chain was captured by sequencing in a study of neurological immune-mediated disorders. On the study more broadly: A relapsing-remitting course was seen in about 90% of the roughly 35 multiple sclerosis patients and a secondary progressive course in 3.

MiXCR was run by TCRdb on the 5' RACE reads, yielding one entry per CDR3 protein. The repertoire holds about 35,000 distinct CDR3 sequences, with approximately 4.2% as singletons. It was from 2 million PBMCs stored at -80 C that the unsorted libraries were obtained. Overall study findings and caveats: Phylogenetically, 18 of 34 multiple sclerosis patients' repertoires fell into one related-CDR3 cluster, a possible signature.

This clonotype was seen ten or more times. Its antigen remains unknown. Germline CDR1 DFQATT, CDR2 SNEGSKA (reference sequence). Trimming removed 0 bases at V and 1 base at J, with 9 bases between. CDR3 length: 14 residues. The sequenced sample was PBMCs. The gene calls are TRBV20-1 and TRBJ1-1; the D is unclear. The source of this sequence is a young man with multiple sclerosis. The DNA of the CDR3 is TGCAGTGCTAGAGATCTCTGGGGGAACACTGAAGCTTTCTTT. Translated, it gives CSARDLWGNTEAFF.